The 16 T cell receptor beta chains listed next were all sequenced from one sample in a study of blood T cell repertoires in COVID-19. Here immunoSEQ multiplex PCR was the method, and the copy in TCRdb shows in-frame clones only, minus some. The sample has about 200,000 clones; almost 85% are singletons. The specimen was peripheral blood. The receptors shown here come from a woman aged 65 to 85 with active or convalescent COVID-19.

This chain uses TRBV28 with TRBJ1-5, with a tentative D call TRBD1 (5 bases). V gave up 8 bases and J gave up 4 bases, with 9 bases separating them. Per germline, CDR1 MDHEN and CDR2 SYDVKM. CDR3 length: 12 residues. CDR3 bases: TGTGCCAGCTGGGGGGGTAATCAGCCCCAGCATTTT. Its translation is CASWGGNQPQHF. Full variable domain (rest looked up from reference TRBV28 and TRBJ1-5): DVKVTQSSRYLVKRTGEKVFLECVQDMDHENMFWYRQDPGLGLRLIYFSYDVKMKEKGDIPEGYSVSREKKERFSLILESASTNQTSMYLCASWGGNQPQHFGDGTRLSIL.

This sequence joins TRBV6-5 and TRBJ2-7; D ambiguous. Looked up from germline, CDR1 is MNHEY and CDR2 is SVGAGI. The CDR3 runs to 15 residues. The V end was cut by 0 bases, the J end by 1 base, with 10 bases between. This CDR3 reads CASSYSILGSYEQYF. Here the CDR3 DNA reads TGTGCCAGCAGTTACTCGATCCTAGGTTCCTACGAGCAGTACTTC.

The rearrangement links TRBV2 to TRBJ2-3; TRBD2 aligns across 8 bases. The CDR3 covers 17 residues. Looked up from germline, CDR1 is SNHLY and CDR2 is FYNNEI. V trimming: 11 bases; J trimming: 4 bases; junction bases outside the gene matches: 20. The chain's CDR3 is CAGLFGPGLVRPDTQYF. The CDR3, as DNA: TGTGCCGGACTATTCGGTCCGGGACTAGTTAGGCCAGATACGCAGTATTTT.

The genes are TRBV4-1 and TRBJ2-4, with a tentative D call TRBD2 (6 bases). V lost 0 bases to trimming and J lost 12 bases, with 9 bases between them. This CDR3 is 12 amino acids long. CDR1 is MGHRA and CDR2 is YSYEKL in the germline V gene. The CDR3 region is CASSQEVGGQYF. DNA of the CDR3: TGCGCCAGCAGCCAAGAGGTGGGGGGTCAGTACTTC.

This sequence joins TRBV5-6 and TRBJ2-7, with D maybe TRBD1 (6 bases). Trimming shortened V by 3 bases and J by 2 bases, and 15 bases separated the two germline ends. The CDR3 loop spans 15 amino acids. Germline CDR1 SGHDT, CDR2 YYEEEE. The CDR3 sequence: CASSSTGTTPYEQYF. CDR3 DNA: TGTGCCAGCAGCTCGACCGGGACAACGCCCTACGAGCAGTACTTC.

Here the CDR3 reads CATSRGGPGGGGGNQPQHF. Here the CDR3 DNA reads TGTGCCACCAGCAGAGGGGGGCCCGGAGGAGGGGGCGGCAATCAGCCCCAGCATTTT. The chain recombines TRBV15 with TRBJ1-5, with 7 bases that match TRBD1. CDR1 is LNHNV, CDR2 YYDKDF, per germline (reference sequence). The CDR3 is 19 residues long. V lost 1 base to trimming and J lost 2 bases; unmatched junction nucleotides: 14.

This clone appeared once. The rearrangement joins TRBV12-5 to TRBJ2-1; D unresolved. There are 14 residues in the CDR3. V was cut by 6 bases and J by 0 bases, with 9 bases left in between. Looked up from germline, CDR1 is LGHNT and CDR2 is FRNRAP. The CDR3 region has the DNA TGTGCTAGTGGCTCACAGAGCTCCTACAATGAGCAGTTCTTC. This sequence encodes CASGSQSSYNEQFF.

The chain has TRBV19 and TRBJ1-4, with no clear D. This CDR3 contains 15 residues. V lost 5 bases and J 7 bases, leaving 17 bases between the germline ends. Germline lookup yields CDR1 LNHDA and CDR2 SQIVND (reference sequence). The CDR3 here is CASSPTSVEIEKLFF. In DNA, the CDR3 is TGTGCCAGTAGTCCCACTTCCGTGGAGATTGAAAAACTGTTTTTT.

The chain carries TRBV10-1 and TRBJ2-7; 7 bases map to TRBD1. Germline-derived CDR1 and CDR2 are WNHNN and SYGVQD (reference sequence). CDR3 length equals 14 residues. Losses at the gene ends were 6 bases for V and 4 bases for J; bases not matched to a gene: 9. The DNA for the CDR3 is TGCGCCAGCAGCACAGGGGCAAAACAATACGAGCAGTACTTC. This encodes CASSTGAKQYEQYF.

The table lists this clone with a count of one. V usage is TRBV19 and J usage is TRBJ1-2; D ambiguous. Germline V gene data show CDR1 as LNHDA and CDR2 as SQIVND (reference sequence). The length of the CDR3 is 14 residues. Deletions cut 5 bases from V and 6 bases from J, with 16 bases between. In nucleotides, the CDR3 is TGTGCCAGTAGTTCCCGGAATACAGTAAATGGCTACACCTTC. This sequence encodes CASSSRNTVNGYTF.

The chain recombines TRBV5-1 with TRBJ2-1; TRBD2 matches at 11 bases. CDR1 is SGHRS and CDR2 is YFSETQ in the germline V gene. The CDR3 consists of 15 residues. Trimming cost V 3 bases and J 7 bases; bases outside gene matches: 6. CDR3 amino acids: CASSYTSGRGNEQFF. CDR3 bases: TGCGCCAGCAGCTATACTAGCGGGAGAGGAAATGAGCAGTTCTTC.

CDR3 region: CASSVKLAGGSYEQYF. The CDR3 region has the DNA TGCGCCAGCAGCGTAAAACTAGCGGGAGGTTCCTACGAGCAGTACTTC. The rearrangement links TRBV5-1 to TRBJ2-7, with TRBD2 matching over 12 bases. Trimming removed 4 bases from V and 1 base from J; junction bases left unmatched: 6. The CDR3 contains 16 residues. CDR1 is SGHRS, CDR2 YFSETQ, per germline.

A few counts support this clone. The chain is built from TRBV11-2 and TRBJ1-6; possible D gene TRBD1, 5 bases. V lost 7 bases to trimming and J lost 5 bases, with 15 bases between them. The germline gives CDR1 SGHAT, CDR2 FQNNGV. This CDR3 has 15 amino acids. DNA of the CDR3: TGTGCCAGCACCCCCTCGACAGTGAATAATTCACCCCTCCACTTT. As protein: CASTPSTVNNSPLHF.

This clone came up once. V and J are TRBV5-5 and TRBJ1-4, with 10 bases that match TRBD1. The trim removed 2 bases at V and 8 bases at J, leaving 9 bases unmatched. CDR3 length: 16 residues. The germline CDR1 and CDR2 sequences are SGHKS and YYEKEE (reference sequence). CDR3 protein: CASSLKRQGAGEKLFF. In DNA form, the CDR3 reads TGTGCCAGCAGCTTAAAACGACAGGGGGCAGGGGAAAAACTGTTTTTT.

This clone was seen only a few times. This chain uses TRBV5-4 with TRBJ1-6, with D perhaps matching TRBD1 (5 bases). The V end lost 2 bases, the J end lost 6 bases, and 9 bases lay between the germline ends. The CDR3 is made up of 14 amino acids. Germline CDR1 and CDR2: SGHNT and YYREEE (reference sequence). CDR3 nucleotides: TGTGCCAGCAGCTTCAGGGTGGGTAATTCACCCCTCCACTTT. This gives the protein CASSFRVGNSPLHF.

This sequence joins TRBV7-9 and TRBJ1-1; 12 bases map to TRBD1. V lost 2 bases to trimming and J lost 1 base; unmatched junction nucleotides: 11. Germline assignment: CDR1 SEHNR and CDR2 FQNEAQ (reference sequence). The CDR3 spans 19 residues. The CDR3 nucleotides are TGTGCCAGCAGCTTATACCGGGGACAGGGGGCAGGAGGGAACACTGAAGCTTTCTTT. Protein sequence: CASSLYRGQGAGGNTEAFF. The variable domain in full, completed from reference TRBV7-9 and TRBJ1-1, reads DTGVSQNPRHKITKRGQNVTFRCDPISEHNRLYWYRQTLGQGPEFLTYFQNEAQLEKSRLLSDRFSAERPKGSFSTLEIQRTEQGDSAMYLCASSLYRGQGAGGNTEAFFGQGTRLTVV.